Reported below is one T cell receptor (beta chain). The sample belongs to a study of blood T cell repertoires in COVID-19. In the authors' workflow: Amplifying reference gene primers gave estimates of nucleated cell counts. Data came from immunoSEQ multiplex PCR; TCRdb stores just in-frame clones and leaves some out. V and J calls plus clone size are reproduced from that table; the DNA served to infer D and trimming. The repertoire consists of approximately 120,000 clones, with roughly 80% occurring once and the leading ten covering more than 5.5%. Per germline, CDR1 KGHDR and CDR2 SFDVKD. The CDR3 runs to 16 residues. Between the trimmed V and J ends, which lost 10 bases and 0 bases, there was a span of 15 bases.

This receptor was taken from a man in his 60s with acute or convalescent COVID-19. The chain employs TRBV24-1 and TRBJ2-6, with a weak D call TRBD1 (6 bases). The material sequenced was peripheral blood. In DNA, the CDR3 is TGTGCCACGAGTAAACAGGGTACCTCTGGGGCCAACGTCCTGACTTTC. This translates into CATSKQGTSGANVLTF.